Reported below is one T cell receptor (beta chain). Its antigen is undetermined. CDR1 and CDR2 from the germline V gene are SEHNR and FQNEAQ (reference sequence). Unmatched junction bases numbered 3, after V lost 4 bases and J lost 5 bases. This CDR3 is 13 amino acids long. CD45RO-negative CD8 cells positively selected for CCR7 made up the naive population, which excluded terminally differentiated effector memory CD45RA+ cells. The data were produced by immunoSEQ multiplex PCR, yet TCRdb's version contains in-frame clones alone and is incomplete. The sample lists about 800,000 clones, 90% to 97% occurring once. The data were obtained in a study of shared clonotypes between healthy human individuals. Study-level results: Researchers found naive subsets generally carried larger estimated richness than memory subsets. Inspection by rarefaction showed sorted-subset sequencing to be incomplete despite large depth. In contrast to clonotypes shared by all four donors, non-shared clonotypes had lower generation probabilities. Naive CD4 clonotype sharing across a handful of donors was approximately 5.2%.

The TCR was taken from a man aged 25 to 40 in good health. The sample comprised naive CD8+ T cells sorted from blood. The V call is TRBV7-9, the J call TRBJ2-7; 9 nucleotides agree with TRBD1. CDR3 sequence: CASSSDRGHEQYF. The CDR3 coding sequence is TGTGCCAGCAGCTCGGACAGGGGTCACGAGCAGTACTTC.